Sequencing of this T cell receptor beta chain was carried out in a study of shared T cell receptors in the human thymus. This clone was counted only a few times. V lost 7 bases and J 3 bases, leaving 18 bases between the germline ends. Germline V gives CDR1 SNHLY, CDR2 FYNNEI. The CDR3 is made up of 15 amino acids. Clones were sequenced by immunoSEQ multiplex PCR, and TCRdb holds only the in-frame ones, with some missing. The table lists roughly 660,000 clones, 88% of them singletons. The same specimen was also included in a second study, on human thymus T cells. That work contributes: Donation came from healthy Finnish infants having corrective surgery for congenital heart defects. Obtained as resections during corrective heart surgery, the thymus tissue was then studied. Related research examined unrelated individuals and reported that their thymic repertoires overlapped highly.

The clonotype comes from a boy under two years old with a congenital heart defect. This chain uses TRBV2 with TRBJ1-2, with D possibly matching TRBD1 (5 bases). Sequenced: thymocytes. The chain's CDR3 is CASILWGDRDYGYTF. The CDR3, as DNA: TGTGCCAGCATTCTCTGGGGGGATCGGGACTATGGCTACACCTTC.